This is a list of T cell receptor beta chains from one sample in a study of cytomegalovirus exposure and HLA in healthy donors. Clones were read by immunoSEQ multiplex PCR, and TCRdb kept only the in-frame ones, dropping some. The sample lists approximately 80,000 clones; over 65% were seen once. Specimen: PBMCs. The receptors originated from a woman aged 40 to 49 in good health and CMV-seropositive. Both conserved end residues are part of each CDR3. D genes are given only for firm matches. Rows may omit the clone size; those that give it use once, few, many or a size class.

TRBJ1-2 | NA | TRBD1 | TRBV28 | TGTGCCAGCAGTTTGACAGGGGGAGCTAACTATGGCTACTCCTTC | CASSLTGGANYGYSF
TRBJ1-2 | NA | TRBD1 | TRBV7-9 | TGTGCCAGCAGCCCCGACAGGGTGGGAAACTATGGCTACACCTTC | CASSPDRVGNYGYTF
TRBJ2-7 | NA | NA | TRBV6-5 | TGTGCCAGTTCCCAGGGCAGCTACGAGCAGTACTTC | CASSQGSYEQYF
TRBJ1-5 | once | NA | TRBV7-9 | TGTGCCAGCAGCTTATCCGGGGGAAATCAGCCCCAGCATTTT | CASSLSGGNQPQHF
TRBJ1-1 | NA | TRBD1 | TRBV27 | TGTGCCAGCAGTTTACTGCCCTGGACAGGGGTGGCTTTCTTT | CASSLLPWTGVAFF
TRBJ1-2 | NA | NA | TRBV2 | TGTGCCAGCAGTGCCAACAGTTTATGGGGCTACACCTTC | CASSANSLWGYTF
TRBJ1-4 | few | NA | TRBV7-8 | TGTGCCAGCAGTCCTCGGGACTCAACTAATGAAAAACTGTTTTTT | CASSPRDSTNEKLFF
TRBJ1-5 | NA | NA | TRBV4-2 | TGTGCCAGCAGCCAAGATGGGAGGGTGGGGGTGACCCAGCATTTT | CASSQDGRVGVTQHF
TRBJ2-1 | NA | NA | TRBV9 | TGTGCCAGCAGCGTAGGTCCCCTGTCCCGCTCCTACAATGAGCAGTTCTTC | CASSVGPLSRSYNEQFF
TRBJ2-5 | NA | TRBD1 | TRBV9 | TGTGCCAGCAGCGCGGATCAGACAGGGGGGGAGACCCAGTACTTC | CASSADQTGGETQYF
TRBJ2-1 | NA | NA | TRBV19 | TGTGCCAGTAGTATAGGGCGGCAGAGGTACAATGAGCAGTTCTTC | CASSIGRQRYNEQFF
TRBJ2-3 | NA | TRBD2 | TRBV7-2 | TGTGCCAGCAGCGCCCGGGACTACACAGATACGCAGTATTTT | CASSARDYTDTQYF
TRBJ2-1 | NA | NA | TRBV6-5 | TGTGCCAGCAGTTACTTCGGAGGGAGCTCCTACAATGAGCAGTTCTTC | CASSYFGGSSYNEQFF
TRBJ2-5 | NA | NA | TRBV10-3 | TGTGCCATCAGTGAGTTACAAGAGACCCAGTACTTC | CAISELQETQYF